The T cell receptor (beta chain) described here comes from a study of CD8+ T cells in alopecia areata. Findings of the study overall: Higher clonality was seen in lesional scalp than in normal scalp, especially in alopecia totalis/universalis. Scalp sequencing also captures normal skin's resident alphabeta T cells.

CD4, CD8alpha, NKG2D, NKG2ACE and other markers were used to sort pooled cutaneous lymph node cells. A remark on this clone: Antigen unknown. The genes are named according to mouse. With the read ending 3 residues before the CDR3 end, the germline J gene is used to fill in that end.

Extraction of RNA preceded its reverse transcription into cDNA, which served as the sequencing template. The assay was immunoSEQ multiplex PCR, and TCRdb's table has in-frame clones only and misses some. Recorded here are 200,000 to 300,000 clones, with no singletons, and the ten leading clones hold more than 0.95%. Germline V gives CDR1 LGHNA, CDR2 YNLKQL (reference sequence). This CDR3 is built from 15 residues. The V segment lost 3 bases and the J segment 8 bases; nucleotides outside the gene matches: 5. The sample was CD4+ T cells sorted from a lymph node. This sequence was found in a C3H/HeJ mouse with alopecia areata. Mouse strain MHC haplotype: H2-k. This chain uses TRBV5 with TRBJ1-6, with 9 bases that match TRBD1. Being an ORF, TRBJ1-6 has a function that is uncertain. The covered CDR3 bases are TGTGCCAGCAGCCAGGCGGGACAGGGATATTCGCCC. It translates to CASSQAGQGYSP. The whole CDR3 sequence is CASSQAGQGYSPLYF.